These T cell receptor beta chains were read from a single sample in a study of regulatory T cells in long-lasting Graves disease. TCRdb ran MiXCR on the multiplex PCR reads and lists one entry per CDR3 protein. Of more than 300,000 distinct CDR3 sequences listed, around 16% are singletons. Another study also made use of these data, one on T cells in Graves' hyperthyroidism and ophthalmopathy.

Here the sequenced sample was peripheral blood mononuclear cells (PBMCs), taken at new diagnosis, from a patient treated with antithyroid drugs. Receptor source: a young woman with Graves disease. Each CDR3 is given without its conserved first and last residue. Fields, in order: V gene, J gene, CDR3 protein.

TRBV15	TRBJ2-6	ATSGGSRGISGANVLT
TRBV7-9	TRBJ2-1	ASSPSRGGNYNEQF
TRBV10-3	TRBJ1-1	AIRHSNTEAF
TRBV30	TRBJ2-4	AWSAGMGTSGRNIQY
TRBV20-1	TRBJ2-1	SARVTAGSYNEQF
TRBV4-1	TRBJ1-1	ASSSVGVNTEAF
TRBV5-1	TRBJ2-1	ASSPRGPYNEQF
TRBV15	TRBJ2-1	ATSRQSTGLKQF
TRBV6-2/TRBV6-3	TRBJ2-7	ASSYSIIRPRDEQY
TRBV19	TRBJ1-1	ASTLGDRNTEAF
TRBV6-2/TRBV6-3	TRBJ1-2	ASSYSMYSYSDNYGYT
TRBV6-1	TRBJ2-5	ASRRDRKETQY
TRBV20-1	TRBJ2-1	SAPGTSGRDEQF
TRBV29-1	TRBJ2-7	SVGGGLDYEQY
TRBV2	TRBJ2-3	ASGSGGGPTDTQY
TRBV6-2/TRBV6-3	TRBJ2-2	ASSGSRGAGTGELF
TRBV5-8	TRBJ2-7	ASSLERDRGYEQY
TRBV2	TRBJ2-5	ASRGGGAPGLPAETQY
TRBV7-8	TRBJ1-1	ASSAWSPEAF
TRBV10-3	TRBJ1-2	AIKTSPGQGFGYT
TRBV29-1	TRBJ2-7	SVEYGTFETYEQY
TRBV30	TRBJ1-1	AWGDGLNTEAF
TRBV5-1	TRBJ1-5	ASSTAWGQPQH
TRBV19	TRBJ1-1	ASSTGTGGVNTEAF
TRBV20-1	TRBJ1-5	SASLSSISNQPQH
TRBV6-1	TRBJ1-2	ASSPPGTRAGYT
TRBV28	TRBJ2-2	ASSLNQGAGELF
TRBV15	TRBJ2-7	ATSRGGGSYEQY
TRBV5-1	TRBJ2-7	ASSLGPSGDGIYEQY
TRBV6-1	TRBJ1-5	ASSESGGLFQPQH
TRBV20-1	TRBJ2-5	SAFRASGETQY
TRBV13	TRBJ1-1	ASSLGLDRGSGKAF
TRBV11-2	TRBJ1-2	ASSLDVNYGYT